These 6 T cell receptor beta chains were sequenced from one sample in a study of OX40 agonist ivuxolimab in advanced cancers. Some clones are missing from TCRdb's copy, which holds only in-frame ones; the method was immunoSEQ multiplex PCR. The sample records around 75,000 clones, about 89% being singletons. The sample consisted of CD4+ or CD8+ T cells sorted from blood, taken in a trial of the OX40 agonist ivuxolimab. The receptors derive from an adult with an advanced solid tumor such as melanoma, head and neck, liver or kidney cancer.

As regards this clone: The junction shows a germline mismatch at one end, possibly a read error. This chain joins TRBV6-1 and TRBJ2-7; no firm D call. The CDR3 loop spans 12 amino acids. Germline lookup yields CDR1 MNHNS and CDR2 SASEGT. CDR3 sequence (DNA): TGTGCCATCAGTGCCGGCTCCTACGAGCAGTACTTC. Residues: CAISAGSYEQYF.

The chain couples TRBV28 to TRBJ1-5; tentative D call: TRBD1 (5 bases). CDR1 and CDR2 (germline): MDHEN, SYDVKM. The CDR3 runs to 13 residues. V was clipped by 8 bases and J by 9 bases, with 17 bases between them. The CDR3 DNA follows: TGTGCCAGCGTCCCCCAGGGCGGTGGGCCCCAGCATTTT. Protein: CASVPQGGGPQHF.

The genes are TRBV7-9 and TRBJ1-6, with 8 bases that match TRBD1. Germline CDR1 and CDR2: SEHNR and FQNEAQ (reference sequence). This CDR3 has 14 residues. The V gene end was trimmed by 5 bases and the J gene end by 6 bases; junction bases not matched to a gene: 3. CDR3 in DNA: TGTGCCAGCAGCCTCAGGGGGCGTAATTCACCCCTCCACTTT. Its translation: CASSLRGRNSPLHF.

J is TRBJ2-1 and V is TRBV27, with a possible D match to TRBD2 (6 bases). V lost 7 bases and J lost 0, with 13 bases in between. Germline CDR1 reads MNHEY; CDR2 reads SMNVEV (reference sequence). The length of the CDR3 is 15 residues. The CDR3 loop reads CASTDGSSSYNEQFF. Here the CDR3 DNA reads TGTGCCAGCACGGACGGGAGTAGCTCCTACAATGAGCAGTTCTTC.

The chain links TRBV28 to TRBJ1-1; perhaps TRBD1 as D (5 bases). This CDR3 comprises 16 residues. Between the trimmed V and J ends, which lost 1 base and 4 bases, there was a span of 16 bases. Germline V gene sequence: CDR1 MDHEN, CDR2 SYDVKM. The CDR3 is CASSLLFYRTGTEAFF. CDR3 DNA sequence: TGTGCCAGCAGTTTATTATTTTACAGGACTGGCACTGAAGCTTTCTTT.

The V gene is TRBV21-1, the J gene TRBJ2-1; TRBD1 reflects the table's D call only, with no check against the DNA. TRBV21-1 constitutes a pseudogene. The CDR3 is 17 amino acids. The CDR3 DNA is TGTGCCAGCAGCAAAGGCCTTACAGGGATGTCGTACAATGAGCAGTTCTTC. Translation: CASSKGLTGMSYNEQFF.